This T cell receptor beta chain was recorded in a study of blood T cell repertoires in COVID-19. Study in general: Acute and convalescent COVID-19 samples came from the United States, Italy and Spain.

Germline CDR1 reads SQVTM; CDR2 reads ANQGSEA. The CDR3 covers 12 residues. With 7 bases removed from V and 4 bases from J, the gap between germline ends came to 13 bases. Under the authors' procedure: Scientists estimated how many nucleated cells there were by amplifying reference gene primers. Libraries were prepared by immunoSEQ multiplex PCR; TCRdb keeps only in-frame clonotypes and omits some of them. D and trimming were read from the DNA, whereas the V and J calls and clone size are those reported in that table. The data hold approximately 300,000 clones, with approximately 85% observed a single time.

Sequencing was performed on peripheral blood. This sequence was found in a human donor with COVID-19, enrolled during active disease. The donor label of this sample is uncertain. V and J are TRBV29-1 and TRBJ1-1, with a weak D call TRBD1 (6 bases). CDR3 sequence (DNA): TGCAGCGGCCAGGGGCCGATCACTGAAGCTTTCTTT. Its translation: CSGQGPITEAFF.